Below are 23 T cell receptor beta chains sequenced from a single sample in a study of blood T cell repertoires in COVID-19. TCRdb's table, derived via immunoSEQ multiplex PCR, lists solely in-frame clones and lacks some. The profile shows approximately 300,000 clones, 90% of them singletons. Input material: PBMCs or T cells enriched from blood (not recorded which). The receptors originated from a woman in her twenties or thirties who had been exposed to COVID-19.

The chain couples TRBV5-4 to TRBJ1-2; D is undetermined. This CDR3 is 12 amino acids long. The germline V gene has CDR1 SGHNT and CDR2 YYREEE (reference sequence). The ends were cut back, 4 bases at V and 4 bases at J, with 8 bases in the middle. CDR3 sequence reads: CASSPGVYGYTF. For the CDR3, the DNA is TGTGCCAGCAGCCCGGGAGTCTATGGCTACACCTTC. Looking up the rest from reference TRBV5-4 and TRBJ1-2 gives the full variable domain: ETGVTQSPTHLIKTRGQQVTLRCSSQSGHNTVSWYQQALGQGPQFIFQYYREEENGRGNFPPRFSGLQFPNYSSELNVNALELDDSALYLCASSPGVYGYTFGSGTRLTVV.

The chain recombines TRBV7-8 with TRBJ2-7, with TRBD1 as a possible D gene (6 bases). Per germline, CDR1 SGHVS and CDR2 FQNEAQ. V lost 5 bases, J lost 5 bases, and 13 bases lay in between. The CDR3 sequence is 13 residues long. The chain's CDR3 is CASSRDTYDEQYF. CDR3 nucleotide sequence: TGTGCCAGCAGCCGGGACACCTACGACGAGCAGTACTTC.

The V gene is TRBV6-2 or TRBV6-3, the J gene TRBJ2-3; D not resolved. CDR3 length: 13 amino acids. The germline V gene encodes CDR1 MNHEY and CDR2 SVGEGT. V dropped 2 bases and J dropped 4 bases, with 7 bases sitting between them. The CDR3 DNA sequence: TGTGCCAGCAGTTACGGTCGGGCAGATACGCAGTATTTT. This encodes CASSYGRADTQYF.

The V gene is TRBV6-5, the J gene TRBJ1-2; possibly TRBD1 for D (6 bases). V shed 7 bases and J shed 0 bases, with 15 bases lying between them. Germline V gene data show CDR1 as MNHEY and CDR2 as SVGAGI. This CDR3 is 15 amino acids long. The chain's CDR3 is CASTPGQNPNYGYTF. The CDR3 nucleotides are TGTGCCAGCACCCCCGGACAGAATCCTAACTATGGCTACACCTTC.

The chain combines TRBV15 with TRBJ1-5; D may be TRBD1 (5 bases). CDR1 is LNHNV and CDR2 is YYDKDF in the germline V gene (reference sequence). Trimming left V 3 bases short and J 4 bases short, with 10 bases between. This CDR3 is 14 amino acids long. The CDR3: CATSSVDSNQPQHF. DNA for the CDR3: TGTGCCACCAGCAGCGTCGACAGTAATCAGCCCCAGCATTTT.

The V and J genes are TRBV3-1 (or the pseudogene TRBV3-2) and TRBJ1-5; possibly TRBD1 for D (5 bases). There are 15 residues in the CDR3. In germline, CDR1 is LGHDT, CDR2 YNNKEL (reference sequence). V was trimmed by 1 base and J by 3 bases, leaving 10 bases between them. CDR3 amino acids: CASSQAGVPNQPQHF. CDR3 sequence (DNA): TGTGCCAGCAGCCAAGCGGGGGTTCCCAATCAGCCCCAGCATTTT.

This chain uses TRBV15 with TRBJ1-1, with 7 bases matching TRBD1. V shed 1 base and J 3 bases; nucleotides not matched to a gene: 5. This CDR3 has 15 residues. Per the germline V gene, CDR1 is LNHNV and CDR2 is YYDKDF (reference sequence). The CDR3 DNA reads TGTGCCACCAGCAGAGTTCGGGGACAGTACACTGAAGCTTTCTTT. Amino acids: CATSRVRGQYTEAFF.

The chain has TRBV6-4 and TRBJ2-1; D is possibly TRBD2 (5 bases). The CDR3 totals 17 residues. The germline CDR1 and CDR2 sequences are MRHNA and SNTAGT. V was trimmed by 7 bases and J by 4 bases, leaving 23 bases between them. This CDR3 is CASKGELRSGIYNEQFF. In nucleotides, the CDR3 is TGTGCCAGCAAAGGAGAGTTAAGGTCCGGGATATACAATGAGCAGTTCTTC.

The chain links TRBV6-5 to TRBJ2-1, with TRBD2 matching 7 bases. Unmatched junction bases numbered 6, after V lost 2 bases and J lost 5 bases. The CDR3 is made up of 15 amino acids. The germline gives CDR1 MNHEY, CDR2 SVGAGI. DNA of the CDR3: TGTGCCAGCAGTTACGGGCCTAGCGGAAACAATGAGCAGTTCTTC. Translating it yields CASSYGPSGNNEQFF.

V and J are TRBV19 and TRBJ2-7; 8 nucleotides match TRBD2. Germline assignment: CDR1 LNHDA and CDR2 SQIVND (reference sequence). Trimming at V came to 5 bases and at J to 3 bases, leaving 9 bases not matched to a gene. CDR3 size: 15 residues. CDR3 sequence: CASSQGGRSVYEQYF. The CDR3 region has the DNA TGTGCCAGTAGTCAAGGCGGGAGGTCCGTCTACGAGCAGTACTTC.

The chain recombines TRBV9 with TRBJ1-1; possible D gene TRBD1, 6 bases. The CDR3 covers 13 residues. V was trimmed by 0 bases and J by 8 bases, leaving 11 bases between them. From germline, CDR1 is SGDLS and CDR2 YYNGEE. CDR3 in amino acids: CASSVALDREAFF. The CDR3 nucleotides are TGTGCCAGCAGCGTAGCATTAGACAGGGAAGCTTTCTTT. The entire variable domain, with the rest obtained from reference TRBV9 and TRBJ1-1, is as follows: DSGVTQTPKHLITATGQRVTLRCSPRSGDLSVYWYQQSLDQGLQFLIQYYNGEERAKGNILERFSAQQFPDLHSELNLSSLELGDSALYFCASSVALDREAFFGQGTRLTVV.

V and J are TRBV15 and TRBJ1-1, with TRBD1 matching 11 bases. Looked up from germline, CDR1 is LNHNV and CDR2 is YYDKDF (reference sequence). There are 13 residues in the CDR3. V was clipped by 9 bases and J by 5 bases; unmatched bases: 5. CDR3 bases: TGTGCCACTCACCGGGACAGGGGGACTGAAGCTTTCTTT. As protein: CATHRDRGTEAFF.

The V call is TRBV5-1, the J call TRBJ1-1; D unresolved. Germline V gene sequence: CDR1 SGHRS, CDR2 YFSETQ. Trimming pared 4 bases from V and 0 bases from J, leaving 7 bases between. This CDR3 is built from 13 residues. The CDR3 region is CASSTELNTEAFF. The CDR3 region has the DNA TGCGCCAGCAGCACGGAGCTGAACACTGAAGCTTTCTTT.

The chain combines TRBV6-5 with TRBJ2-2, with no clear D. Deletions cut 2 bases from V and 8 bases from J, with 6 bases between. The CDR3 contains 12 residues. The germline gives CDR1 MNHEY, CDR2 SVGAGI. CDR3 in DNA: TGTGCCAGCAGTTACCCCTTGGGGGAGCTGTTTTTT. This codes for CASSYPLGELFF.

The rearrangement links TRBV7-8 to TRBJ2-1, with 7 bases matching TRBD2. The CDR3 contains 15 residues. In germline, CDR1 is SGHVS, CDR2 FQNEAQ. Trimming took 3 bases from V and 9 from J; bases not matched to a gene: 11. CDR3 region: CASSFAGVDRSEQFF. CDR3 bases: TGTGCCAGCAGCTTTGCGGGGGTGGATCGGAGTGAGCAGTTCTTC.

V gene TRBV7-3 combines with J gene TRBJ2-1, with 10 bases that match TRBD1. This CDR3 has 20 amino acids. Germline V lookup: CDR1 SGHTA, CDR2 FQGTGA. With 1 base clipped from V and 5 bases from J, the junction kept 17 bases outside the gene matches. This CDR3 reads CASSLKRRDRGTWGDNEQFF. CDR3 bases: TGTGCCAGCAGCTTAAAACGCCGGGACAGGGGTACGTGGGGAGACAATGAGCAGTTCTTC. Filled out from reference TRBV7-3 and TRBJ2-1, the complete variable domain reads GAGVSQTPSNKVTEKGKYVELRCDPISGHTALYWYRQSLGQGPEFLIYFQGTGAADDSGLPNDRFFAVRPEGSVSTLKIQRTERGDSAVYLCASSLKRRDRGTWGDNEQFFGPGTRLTVL.

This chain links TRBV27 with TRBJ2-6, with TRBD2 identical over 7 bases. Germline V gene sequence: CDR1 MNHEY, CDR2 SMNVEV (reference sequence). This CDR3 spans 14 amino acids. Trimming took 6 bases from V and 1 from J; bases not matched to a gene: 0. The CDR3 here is CASRRGSGANVLTF. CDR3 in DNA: TGTGCCAGCAGGCGGGGGTCTGGGGCCAACGTCCTGACTTTC.

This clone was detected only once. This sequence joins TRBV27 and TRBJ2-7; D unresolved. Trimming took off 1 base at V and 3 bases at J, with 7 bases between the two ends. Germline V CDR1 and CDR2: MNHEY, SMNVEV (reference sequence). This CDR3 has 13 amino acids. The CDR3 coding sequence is TGTGCCAGCAGTTTATACTATGGCTACGAGCAGTACTTC. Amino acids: CASSLYYGYEQYF.

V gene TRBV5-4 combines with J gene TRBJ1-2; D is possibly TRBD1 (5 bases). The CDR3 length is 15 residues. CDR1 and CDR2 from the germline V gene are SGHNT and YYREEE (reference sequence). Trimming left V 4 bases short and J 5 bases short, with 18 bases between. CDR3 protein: CASSTGWGGGYGYTF. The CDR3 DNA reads TGTGCCAGCAGCACCGGTTGGGGGGGTGGATATGGCTACACCTTC.

The CDR3 protein is CASSSTGLKSYNEQFF. The CDR3 nucleotides read TGTGCCAGCAGCTCTACTGGACTAAAGTCCTACAATGAGCAGTTCTTC. This sequence joins TRBV5-4 and TRBJ2-1; tentative D call: TRBD2 (6 bases). The V and J ends lost 3 bases and 1 base respectively, with 14 bases between them. CDR1 is SGHNT, CDR2 YYREEE, per germline (reference sequence). The CDR3 is made up of 16 amino acids. The complete variable domain, with remaining parts taken from reference TRBV5-4 and TRBJ2-1, reads ETGVTQSPTHLIKTRGQQVTLRCSSQSGHNTVSWYQQALGQGPQFIFQYYREEENGRGNFPPRFSGLQFPNYSSELNVNALELDDSALYLCASSSTGLKSYNEQFFGPGTRLTVL.

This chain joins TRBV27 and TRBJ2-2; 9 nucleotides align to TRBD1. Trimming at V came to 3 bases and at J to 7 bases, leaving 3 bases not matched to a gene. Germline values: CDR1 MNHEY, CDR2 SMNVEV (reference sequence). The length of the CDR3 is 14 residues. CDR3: CASSFGTGYGELFF. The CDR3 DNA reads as TGTGCCAGCAGTTTTGGGACAGGGTACGGGGAGCTGTTTTTT.

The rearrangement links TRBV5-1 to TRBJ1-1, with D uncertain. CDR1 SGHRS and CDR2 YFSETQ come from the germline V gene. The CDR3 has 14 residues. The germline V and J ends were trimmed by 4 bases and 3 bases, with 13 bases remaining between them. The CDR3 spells CASSPWARHTEAFF. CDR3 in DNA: TGCGCCAGCAGCCCATGGGCCCGGCACACTGAAGCTTTCTTT.

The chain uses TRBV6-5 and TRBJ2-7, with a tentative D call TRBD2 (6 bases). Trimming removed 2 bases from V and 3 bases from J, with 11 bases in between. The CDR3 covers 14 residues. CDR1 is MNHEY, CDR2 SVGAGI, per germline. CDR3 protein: CASSYGGLVYEQYF. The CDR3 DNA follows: TGTGCCAGCAGTTACGGGGGACTCGTCTACGAGCAGTACTTC.